The 14 T cell receptor beta chains below all came from one sample that was sequenced in a study of spatial heterogeneity in lung cancer. Time point given: sample taken at primary tumor resection. From tumor, nontumor lung or frozen PBMC, whole RNA was taken unsorted for sequencing. Each CDR3 protein gets one entry after TCRdb re-called the 5' RACE reads with MiXCR. This table has about 92,000 distinct CDR3 sequences, roughly 12% appearing once. Sequencing used PBMCs, obtained at surgery. Source of these receptors: a male donor with early-stage non-small cell lung cancer.

This clonotype occurred a few times. The V and J genes are TRBV6-5 and TRBJ1-2, with D possibly being TRBD1 (5 bases). The V gene's germline CDR1 is MNHEY and CDR2 SVGAGI. Trimming shortened V by 5 bases and J by 3 bases, and 10 bases separated the two germline ends. The CDR3 is 13 amino acids. DNA for the CDR3: TGTGCCAGCAGTCCGGACATGTACTATGGCTACACCTTC. Translating it yields CASSPDMYYGYTF.

This clonotype was found many times. The rearrangement uses TRBV10-3 and TRBJ2-3, with 14 bases lining up with TRBD2. This CDR3 contains 16 residues. Germline V gene lookup returns CDR1 ENHRY and CDR2 SYGVKD. Germline trimming cut 6 bases from V and 6 bases from J; bases unmatched to any gene: 8. This CDR3 reads CAIRVTSGGARDTQYF. In DNA, the CDR3 is TGTGCCATCAGGGTGACTAGCGGGGGGGCCCGGGATACGCAGTATTTT.

This clonotype was recorded many times. The CDR3 spells CSATGLAGGRHNEQFF. The CDR3 coding sequence is TGCAGCGCCACGGGACTAGCGGGAGGTCGCCACAATGAGCAGTTCTTC. The V call is TRBV29-1, the J call TRBJ2-1, with 15 nucleotides matching TRBD2. The CDR3 sequence is 16 residues long. The germline V gene encodes CDR1 SQVTM and CDR2 ANQGSEA. Losses at the gene ends were 7 bases for V and 5 bases for J; bases not matched to a gene: 9.

This clonotype was detected many times. The V call is TRBV9, the J call TRBJ2-7, with 8 bases that match TRBD2. Germline CDR1 is SGDLS and CDR2 is YYNGEE. Trimming removed 4 bases from V and 0 bases from J; junction bases left unmatched: 3. This CDR3 has 14 residues. The DNA of the CDR3 is TGTGCCAGCAGCCGAGCGGGGGACTCCTACGAGCAGTACTTC. Protein: CASSRAGDSYEQYF.

This chain joins TRBV5-1 and TRBJ1-2; D unresolved. From germline, CDR1 is SGHRS and CDR2 YFSETQ. This CDR3 region has 14 residues. V dropped 0 bases and J dropped 3 bases, with 9 bases sitting between them. The CDR3 here is CASSLVGTYYGYTF. The CDR3 nucleotides read TGCGCCAGCAGCTTGGTCGGAACTTACTATGGCTACACCTTC.

This chain uses TRBV25-1 with TRBJ2-7; 11 nucleotides match TRBD1. V lost 5 bases, J lost 13 bases, and 13 bases stayed unmatched. CDR3 length: 14 residues. Per germline, CDR1 MGHDK and CDR2 SYGVNS. The CDR3 region has the DNA TGTGCCAGCAGTAGGGGACAGGGGGATGGATATAAATACTTC. It is translated as CASSRGQGDGYKYF.

This clonotype was recorded a few times. V is TRBV7-9 and J is TRBJ2-2; weak D call: TRBD2 (6 bases). V was pared by 2 bases and J by 5 bases, with 15 bases between. Germline CDR1 and CDR2: SEHNR and FQNEAQ (reference sequence). The CDR3 is 16 amino acids. In DNA, the CDR3 is TGTGCCAGCAGCTTAACAGTGACTAGTACTACCGGGGAGCTGTTTTTT. Protein sequence: CASSLTVTSTTGELFF. Drawing the rest from reference TRBV7-9 and TRBJ2-2, the complete variable domain is DTGVSQNPRHKITKRGQNVTFRCDPISEHNRLYWYRQTLGQGPEFLTYFQNEAQLEKSRLLSDRFSAERPKGSFSTLEIQRTEQGDSAMYLCASSLTVTSTTGELFFGEGSRLTVL.

This clonotype was seen a few times. The chain has TRBV20-1 and TRBJ1-5; a weak D match, TRBD1 (6 bases). The germline gives CDR1 DFQATT, CDR2 SNEGSKA (reference sequence). The CDR3 contains 14 residues. Trimming stripped 3 bases from V and 7 bases from J, with 16 bases between. The chain's CDR3 is CSASPGGWAQPQHF. The CDR3 nucleotides are TGCAGTGCTAGTCCCGGGGGCTGGGCCCAGCCCCAGCATTTT.

The gene calls are TRBV10-3 and TRBJ1-5; 12 nucleotides match TRBD1. Germline assignment: CDR1 ENHRY and CDR2 SYGVKD. With 4 bases clipped from V and 7 bases from J, the junction kept 5 bases outside the gene matches. The CDR3 covers 15 residues. The CDR3 DNA reads as TGTGCCATCAGTGCGGGACAGGGGGCTGGACAGCCCCAGCATTTT. This translates into CAISAGQGAGQPQHF.

Many counts were recorded for this clonotype. The rearrangement joins TRBV29-1 to TRBJ2-5; the D gene could be TRBD1 or TRBD2 (6 bases each). The CDR3 is 15 amino acids. Germline CDR1 SQVTM, CDR2 ANQGSEA. V lost 6 bases to trimming and J lost 5 bases, with 22 bases between them. The CDR3 reads CSVRRGSTDSETQYF. The CDR3 nucleotides read TGCAGCGTACGGAGGGGGTCGACAGATTCGGAGACCCAGTACTTC.

This clonotype was seen a few times. The V and J genes are TRBV6-2 or TRBV6-3 and TRBJ2-1; TRBD2 aligns across 8 bases. The germline V gene encodes CDR1 MNHEY and CDR2 SVGEGT. V was pared by 4 bases and J by 4 bases, with 9 bases of the junction left unmatched. The CDR3 has 16 residues. The CDR3 is CASSWGSGAIYNEQFF. CDR3 nucleotides: TGTGCCAGCAGTTGGGGTAGCGGGGCGATATACAATGAGCAGTTCTTC.

The CDR3 nucleotides read TGTGCCAGCAGTTTGGCAGGGAACTACGAGCAGTACTTC. The encoded protein is CASSLAGNYEQYF. This chain links TRBV28 with TRBJ2-7, with TRBD1 as a possible D gene (5 bases). Germline V gene sequence: CDR1 MDHEN, CDR2 SYDVKM. The CDR3 sequence is 13 residues long. Trimming left V 3 bases short and J 3 bases short, with 9 bases between.

CDR3 sequence reads: CATTTGYTEAFF. DNA for the CDR3: TGTGCCACCACTACAGGGTACACTGAAGCTTTCTTT. The chain uses TRBV25-1 and TRBJ1-1; D might be TRBD1 (6 bases). The germline V and J ends were trimmed by 10 bases and 3 bases, with 12 bases remaining between them. Looked up from germline, CDR1 is MGHDK and CDR2 is SYGVNS. CDR3 length: 12 residues.

The V gene is TRBV10-3, the J gene TRBJ2-7; possible D gene TRBD1, 5 bases. The CDR3 length is 14 residues. Trimming cost V 3 bases and J 3 bases, with 12 bases left between them. Per the germline V gene, CDR1 is ENHRY and CDR2 is SYGVKD. The CDR3, as DNA: TGTGCCATCAGTGACTCAGGGAAAGTCTACGAGCAGTACTTC. Translating it yields CAISDSGKVYEQYF.